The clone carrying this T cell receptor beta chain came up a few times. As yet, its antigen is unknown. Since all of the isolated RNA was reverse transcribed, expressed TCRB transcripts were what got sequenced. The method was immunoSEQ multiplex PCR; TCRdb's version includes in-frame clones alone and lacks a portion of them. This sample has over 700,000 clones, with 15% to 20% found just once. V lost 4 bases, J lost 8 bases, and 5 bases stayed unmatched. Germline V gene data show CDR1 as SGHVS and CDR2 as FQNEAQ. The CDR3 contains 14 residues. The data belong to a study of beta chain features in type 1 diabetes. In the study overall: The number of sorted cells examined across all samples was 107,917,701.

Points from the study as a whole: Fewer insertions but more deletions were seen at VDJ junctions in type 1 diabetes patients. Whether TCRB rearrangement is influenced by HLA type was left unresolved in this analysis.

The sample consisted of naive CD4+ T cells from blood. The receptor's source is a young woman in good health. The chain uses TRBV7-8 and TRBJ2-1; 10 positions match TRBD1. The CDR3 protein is CASSWSGQGYEQFF. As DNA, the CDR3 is TGTGCCAGCAGCTGGTCGGGACAGGGGTATGAGCAGTTCTTC.